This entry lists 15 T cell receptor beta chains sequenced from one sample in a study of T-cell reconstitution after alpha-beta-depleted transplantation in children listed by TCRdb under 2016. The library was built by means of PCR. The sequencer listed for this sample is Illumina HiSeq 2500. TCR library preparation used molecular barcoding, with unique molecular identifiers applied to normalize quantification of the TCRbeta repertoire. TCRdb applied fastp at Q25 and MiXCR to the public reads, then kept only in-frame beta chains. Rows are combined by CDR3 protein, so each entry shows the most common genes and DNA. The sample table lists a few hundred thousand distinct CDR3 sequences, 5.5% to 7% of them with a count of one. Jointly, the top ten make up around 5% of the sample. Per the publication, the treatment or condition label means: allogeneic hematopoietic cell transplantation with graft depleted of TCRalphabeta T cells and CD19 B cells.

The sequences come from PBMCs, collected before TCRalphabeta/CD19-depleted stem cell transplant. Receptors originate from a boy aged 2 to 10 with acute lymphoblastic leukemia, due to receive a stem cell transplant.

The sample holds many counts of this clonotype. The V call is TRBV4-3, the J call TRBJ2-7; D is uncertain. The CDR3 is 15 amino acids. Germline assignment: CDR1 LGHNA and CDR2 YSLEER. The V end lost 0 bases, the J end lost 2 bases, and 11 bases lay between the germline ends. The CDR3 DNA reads TGCGCCAGCAGCCAAGATCCGGCCCTGGCCTACGAGCAGTACTTC. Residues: CASSQDPALAYEQYF.

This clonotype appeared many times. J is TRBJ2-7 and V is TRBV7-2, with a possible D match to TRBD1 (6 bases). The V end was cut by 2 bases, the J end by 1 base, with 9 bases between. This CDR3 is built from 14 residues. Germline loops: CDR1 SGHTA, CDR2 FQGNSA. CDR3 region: CASSLRQASYEQYF. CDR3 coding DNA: TGTGCCAGCAGCTTAAGACAGGCATCCTACGAGCAGTACTTC.

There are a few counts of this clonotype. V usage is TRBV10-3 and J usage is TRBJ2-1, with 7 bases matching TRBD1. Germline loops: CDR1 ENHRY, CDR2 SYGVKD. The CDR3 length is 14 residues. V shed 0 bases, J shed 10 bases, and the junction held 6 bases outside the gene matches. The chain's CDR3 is CAISESRGQWEQFF. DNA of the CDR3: TGTGCCATCAGTGAGTCCCGGGGACAGTGGGAGCAGTTCTTC.

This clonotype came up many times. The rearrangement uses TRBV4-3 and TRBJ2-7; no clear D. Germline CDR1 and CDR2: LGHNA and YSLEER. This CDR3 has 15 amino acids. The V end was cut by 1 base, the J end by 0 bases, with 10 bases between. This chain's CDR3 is CASSQGNTGSYEQYF. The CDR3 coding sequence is TGCGCCAGCAGCCAAGGAAATACGGGCTCCTACGAGCAGTACTTC.

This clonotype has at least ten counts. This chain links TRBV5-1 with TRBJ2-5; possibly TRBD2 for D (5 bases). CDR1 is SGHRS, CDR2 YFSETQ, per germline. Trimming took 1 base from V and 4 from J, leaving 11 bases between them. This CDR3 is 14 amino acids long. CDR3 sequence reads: CASSLTQRGETQYF. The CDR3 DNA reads TGCGCCAGCAGCTTGACCCAACGGGGAGAGACCCAGTACTTC.

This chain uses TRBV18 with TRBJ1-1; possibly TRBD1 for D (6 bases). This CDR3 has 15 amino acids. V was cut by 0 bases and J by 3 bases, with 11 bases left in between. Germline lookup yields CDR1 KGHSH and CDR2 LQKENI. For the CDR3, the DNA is TGTGCCAGCTCACCACCCAGCAGGGGCGACACTGAAGCTTTCTTT. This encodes CASSPPSRGDTEAFF.

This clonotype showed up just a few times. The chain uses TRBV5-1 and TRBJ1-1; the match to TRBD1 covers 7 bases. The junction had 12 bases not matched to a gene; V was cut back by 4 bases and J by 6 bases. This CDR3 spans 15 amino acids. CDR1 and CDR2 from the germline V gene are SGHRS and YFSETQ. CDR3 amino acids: CASSPESNRGAEAFF. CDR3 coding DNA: TGCGCCAGCAGCCCGGAGTCGAACAGGGGCGCTGAAGCTTTCTTT.

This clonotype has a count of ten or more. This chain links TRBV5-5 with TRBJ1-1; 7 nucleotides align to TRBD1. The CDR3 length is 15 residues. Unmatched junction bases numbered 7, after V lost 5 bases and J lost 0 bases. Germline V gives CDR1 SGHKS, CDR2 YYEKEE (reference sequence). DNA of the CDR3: TGTGCCAGCAGGATGGGACAGCATATGAACACTGAAGCTTTCTTT. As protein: CASRMGQHMNTEAFF.

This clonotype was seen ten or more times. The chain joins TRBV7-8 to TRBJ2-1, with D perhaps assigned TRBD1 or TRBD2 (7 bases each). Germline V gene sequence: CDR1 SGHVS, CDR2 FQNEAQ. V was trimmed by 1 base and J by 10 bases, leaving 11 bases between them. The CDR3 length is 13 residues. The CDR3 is CASSLGGGQEQFF. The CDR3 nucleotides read TGTGCCAGCAGCTTAGGGGGGGGACAGGAGCAGTTCTTC.

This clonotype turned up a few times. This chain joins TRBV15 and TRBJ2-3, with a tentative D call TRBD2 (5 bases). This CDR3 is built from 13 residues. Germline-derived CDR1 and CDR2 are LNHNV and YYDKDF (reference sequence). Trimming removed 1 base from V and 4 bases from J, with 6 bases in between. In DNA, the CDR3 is TGTGCCACCAGCAGAGTGAGGGCAGATACGCAGTATTTT. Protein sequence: CATSRVRADTQYF.

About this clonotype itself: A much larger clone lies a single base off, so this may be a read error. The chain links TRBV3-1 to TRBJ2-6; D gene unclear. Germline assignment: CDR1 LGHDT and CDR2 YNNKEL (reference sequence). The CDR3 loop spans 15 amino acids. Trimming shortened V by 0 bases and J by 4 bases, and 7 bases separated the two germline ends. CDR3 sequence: CASSQDPTGANVLTF. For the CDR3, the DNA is TGTGCCAGCAGCCAAGATCCTACGGGGGCCAACGTCCTGACTTTC.

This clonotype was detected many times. CDR3 amino acids: CASGAELASPYF. In DNA, the CDR3 is TGTGCCAGCGGAGCCGAACTAGCTTCCCCGTATTTT. The chain is built from TRBV6-6 and TRBJ2-3, with D maybe TRBD2 (6 bases). V lost 8 bases, J lost 14 bases, and 20 bases lay in between. The CDR3 has 12 amino acids. Per the germline V gene, CDR1 is MNHNY and CDR2 is SVGAGI (reference sequence).

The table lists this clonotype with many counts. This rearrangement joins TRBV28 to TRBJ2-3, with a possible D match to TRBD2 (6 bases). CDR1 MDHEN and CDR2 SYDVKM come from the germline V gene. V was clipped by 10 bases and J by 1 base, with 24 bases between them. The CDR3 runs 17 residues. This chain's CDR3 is CAIDSLRFGEGTDTQYF. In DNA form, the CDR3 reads TGTGCCATCGACTCCCTTAGATTCGGGGAGGGCACAGATACGCAGTATTTT.

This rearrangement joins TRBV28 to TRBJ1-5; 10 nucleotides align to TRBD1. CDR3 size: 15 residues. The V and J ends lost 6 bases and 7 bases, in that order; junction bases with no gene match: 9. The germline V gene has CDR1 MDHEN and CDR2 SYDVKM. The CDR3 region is CASSAGQGGKQPQHF. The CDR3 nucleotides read TGTGCCAGCAGCGCCGGACAGGGGGGAAAGCAGCCCCAGCATTTT. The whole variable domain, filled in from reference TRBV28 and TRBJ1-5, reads DVKVTQSSRYLVKRTGEKVFLECVQDMDHENMFWYRQDPGLGLRLIYFSYDVKMKEKGDIPEGYSVSREKKERFSLILESASTNQTSMYLCASSAGQGGKQPQHFGDGTRLSIL.

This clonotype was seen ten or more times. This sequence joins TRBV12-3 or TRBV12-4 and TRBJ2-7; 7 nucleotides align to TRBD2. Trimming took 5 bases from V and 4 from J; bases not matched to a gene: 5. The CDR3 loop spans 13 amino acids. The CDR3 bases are TGTGCCAGCAGTGGACTAGATATGTACGAGCAGTACTTC. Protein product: CASSGLDMYEQYF.